This TCR beta chain was captured in a study of T cells in Graves' hyperthyroidism and ophthalmopathy. Whole-study findings and limits: The model predicted ophthalmopathy a median around six months before onset. Blood also held most thyroid clonotypes expanded beyond 0.001.

Using RNA transcripts as the source, TCR beta CDR3 regions were amplified. With the HTBI primer set, the TCR CDR3 went through a first round of RT-PCR. From the multiplex PCR reads, TCRdb called clonotypes with MiXCR, one entry per CDR3 protein. The top ten clones hold around 7% of a sample with 450,000 to 650,000 distinct CDR3 sequences, 12% to 15% of them seen once. This clonotype was detected many times. Its specificity is unknown. Extraction of PBMCs used 7.5 to 10 ml of fresh peripheral blood. Germline lookup yields CDR1 SGHKS and CDR2 YYEKEE (reference sequence). V was trimmed by 1 base and J by 2 bases, leaving 13 bases between them. This CDR3 contains 16 residues.

This sequence joins TRBV5-5 and TRBJ2-1, with a weak D call TRBD1 (5 bases). The receptor's source is a woman aged 18 to 35 with Graves' ophthalmopathy. The specimen was blood. The CDR3 here is CASSLRLQETYNEQFF. CDR3 DNA sequence: TGTGCCAGCAGCTTGCGTCTACAGGAGACCTACAATGAGCAGTTCTTC.